The present T cell receptor (beta chain) was sequenced within a study of blood T cell repertoires in COVID-19. Whole-study context: There were acute and convalescent COVID-19 samples, and they came from the United States, Italy and Spain. Sources were T cells, B-cell-depleted T cells, or PBMCs; the material itself was cDNA or gDNA.

This CDR3 spans 15 amino acids. V was trimmed by 2 bases and J by 7 bases, leaving 15 bases between them. Germline loops: CDR1 MNHEY, CDR2 SVGEGT. Comment on this clone: At the DNA level, this CDR3 is encoded by other sequences in the same sample as well.

Authors' analysis steps: Estimation of nucleated cell counts relied on the amplification of reference gene primers. Generated by immunoSEQ multiplex PCR, the TCRdb table keeps only in-frame clones and is missing some. The V and J calls and clone size are taken from that table; D and trimming were inferred from the DNA. The sample records under 450,000 clones, about 88% being singletons. Seattle researchers signed up patients amid active infection and tracked them longitudinally. The clonotype originates from a woman in her 40s with COVID-19, enrolled during active disease. The chain is built from TRBV6-2 or TRBV6-3 and TRBJ1-5, with TRBD1 as a possible D gene (6 bases). The specimen was peripheral blood. The CDR3 loop is CASSYAQGEGQPQHF. As DNA, the CDR3 is TGTGCCAGCAGTTACGCACAGGGTGAAGGCCAGCCCCAGCATTTT.